The 6 T cell receptor beta chains below all came from one sample that was sequenced in a study of blood T cell repertoires in COVID-19. TCRdb's table, derived via immunoSEQ multiplex PCR, lists solely in-frame clones and lacks some. This table holds about 100,000 clones, 85% found once. Sequencing was carried out using peripheral blood. The source of these receptors is a middle-aged man with active or convalescent COVID-19.

This clone was found once. The chain uses TRBV5-1 and TRBJ1-1, with 9 bases fitting TRBD1. The V segment lost 0 bases and the J segment 4 bases; nucleotides outside the gene matches: 1. This CDR3 is 14 amino acids long. Germline CDR1 and CDR2: SGHRS and YFSETQ. The CDR3 DNA is TGCGCCAGCAGCTTGGAACAGGGGGCCACTGAAGCTTTCTTT. It specifies CASSLEQGATEAFF.

This chain joins TRBV7-2 and TRBJ2-5; 7 nucleotides match TRBD2. This CDR3 is 15 amino acids long. Germline V gene data show CDR1 as SGHTA and CDR2 as FQGNSA. Losses at the gene ends were 5 bases for V and 4 bases for J; bases not matched to a gene: 10. This CDR3 is CASSPQAGRGETQYF. DNA of the CDR3: TGTGCCAGCAGCCCCCAAGCGGGAAGAGGAGAGACCCAGTACTTC.

This chain connects TRBV2 to TRBJ2-5; tentative D call: TRBD2 (6 bases). Germline V gene lookup returns CDR1 SNHLY and CDR2 FYNNEI. The CDR3 is 15 amino acids. Trimming stripped 3 bases from V and 5 bases from J, with 16 bases between. CDR3 in amino acids: CASSEGTPPAETQYF. In DNA form, the CDR3 reads TGTGCCAGCAGTGAGGGGACTCCTCCGGCGGAGACCCAGTACTTC.

The J gene is TRBJ1-2, the V gene TRBV27; 10 nucleotides match TRBD1. The CDR3 has 13 amino acids. V lost 5 bases to trimming and J lost 12 bases; unmatched junction nucleotides: 9. Germline assignment: CDR1 MNHEY and CDR2 SMNVEV (reference sequence). The CDR3 region has the DNA TGTGCCAGCAGTCCCAGGGACAGGGGTCCTCACACCTTC. Its translation: CASSPRDRGPHTF.

The CDR3 nucleotides read TGCGCCAGCAGTGATGGCAGGGAAACAGATACGCAGTATTTT. This translates into CASSDGRETDTQYF. The rearrangement uses TRBV10-1 and TRBJ2-3, with D tentatively TRBD1 (5 bases). CDR1 is WNHNN and CDR2 is SYGVQD in the germline V gene (reference sequence). With 3 bases removed from V and 3 bases from J, the gap between germline ends came to 10 bases. The CDR3 is 14 amino acids.

The chain combines TRBV10-3 with TRBJ2-1; 8 positions match TRBD2. CDR1 is ENHRY, CDR2 SYGVKD, per germline. The V segment lost 8 bases and the J segment 5 bases; nucleotides outside the gene matches: 20. There are 18 residues in the CDR3. The CDR3 nucleotides are TGTGCCATCGGAATCGGGTCCCCTAATCGGGGGGGAGACAATGAGCAGTTCTTC. Its protein is CAIGIGSPNRGGDNEQFF.